The entry that follows covers one T cell receptor (beta chain) sequence. The identical CDR3 is also encoded by other nucleotide sequences in the sample. The CDR3 covers 16 residues. CDR1 SGHRS and CDR2 YFSETQ come from the germline V gene. The V end was cut by 0 bases, the J end by 0 bases, with 10 bases between. This sample stems from a study of T cell changes during pregnancy in multiple sclerosis. Clones were sequenced by immunoSEQ multiplex PCR, and TCRdb holds only the in-frame ones, with some missing. The top ten clones hold approximately 1.5% of a sample with over 100,000 clones, about 93% of them seen once.

The sequence was collected from a female donor with multiple sclerosis, enrolled in a pregnancy study. The rearrangement uses TRBV5-1 and TRBJ2-1; tentatively, D is TRBD2 (6 bases). The sequencing used peripheral blood, collected in the third trimester of pregnancy. Written as DNA, the CDR3 is TGCGCCAGCAGCTTGGTCCCCGGGAGCTCCTACAATGAGCAGTTCTTC. Its protein is CASSLVPGSSYNEQFF.